This T cell receptor (beta chain) was captured by sequencing in a study of blood T cell repertoires in COVID-19. Study information: Samples representing acute and convalescent COVID-19 were sourced from the United States, Italy and Spain.

CDR1 and CDR2 (germline): SGDLS, YYNGEE. J gave up 5 bases and V 2 bases, and 2 bases lay outside the gene matches. The CDR3 covers 15 residues. TCRdb's table, derived via immunoSEQ multiplex PCR, lists solely in-frame clones and lacks some. The table includes 300,000 to 450,000 clones, around 86% detected once. The receptor was isolated from a human donor in a cohort sampled during active COVID-19. The chain combines TRBV9 with TRBJ2-1; 12 bases fit TRBD2. The sample taken for sequencing was peripheral blood. CDR3 residues: CASSVGTSGHNEQFF. The CDR3 bases are TGTGCCAGCAGCGTTGGGACTAGCGGGCACAATGAGCAGTTCTTC.